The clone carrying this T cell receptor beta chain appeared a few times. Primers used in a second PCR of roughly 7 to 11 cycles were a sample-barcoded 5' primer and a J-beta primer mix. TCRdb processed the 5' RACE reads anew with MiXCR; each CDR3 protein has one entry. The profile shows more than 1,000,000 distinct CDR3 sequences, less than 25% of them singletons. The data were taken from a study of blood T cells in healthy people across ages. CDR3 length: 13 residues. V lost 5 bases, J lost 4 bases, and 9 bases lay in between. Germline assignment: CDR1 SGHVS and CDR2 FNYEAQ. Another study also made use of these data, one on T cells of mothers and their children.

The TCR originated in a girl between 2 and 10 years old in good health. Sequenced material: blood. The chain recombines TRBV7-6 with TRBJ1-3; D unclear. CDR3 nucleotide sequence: TGTGCCAGCAGCCAAGACGAGGGAAACACCATATATTTT. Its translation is CASSQDEGNTIYF.